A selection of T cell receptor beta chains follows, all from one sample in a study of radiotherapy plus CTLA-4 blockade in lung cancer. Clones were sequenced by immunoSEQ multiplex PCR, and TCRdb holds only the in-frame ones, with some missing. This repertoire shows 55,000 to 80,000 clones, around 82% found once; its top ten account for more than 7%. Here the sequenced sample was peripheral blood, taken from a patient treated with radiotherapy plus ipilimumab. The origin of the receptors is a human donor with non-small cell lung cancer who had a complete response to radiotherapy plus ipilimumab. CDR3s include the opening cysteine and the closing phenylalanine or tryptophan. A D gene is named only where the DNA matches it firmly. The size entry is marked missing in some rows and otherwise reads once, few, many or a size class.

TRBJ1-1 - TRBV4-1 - CASSQEGYTEAFF TGCGCCAGCAGCCAAGAAGGCTACACTGAAGCTTTCTTT
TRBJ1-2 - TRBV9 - CASSVVGGGYTF TGTGCCAGCAGCGTAGTGGGGGGCGGCTACACCTTC
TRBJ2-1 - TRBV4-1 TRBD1 CASSQEGTGANEQFF TGCGCCAGCAGCCAAGAAGGGACAGGGGCCAATGAGCAGTTCTTC
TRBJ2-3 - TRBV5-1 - CASSLAPPRTDTQYF TGCGCCAGCAGCTTGGCCCCCCCGAGGACAGATACGCAGTATTTT
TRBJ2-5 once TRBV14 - CASSQGVIQETQYF TGTGCCAGCAGCCAAGGGGTAATTCAAGAGACCCAGTACTTC
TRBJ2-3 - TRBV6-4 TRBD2 CASSIAGGPGDTQYF TGTGCCAGCAGCATAGCGGGAGGGCCGGGAGATACGCAGTATTTT
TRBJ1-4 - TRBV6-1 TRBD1 CASMGQGARIEKLFF TGTGCCAGCATGGGACAGGGGGCGCGGATTGAAAAACTGTTTTTT
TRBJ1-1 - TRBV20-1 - CSASVGLEAFF TGCAGTGCTAGTGTCGGGCTGGAAGCTTTCTTT
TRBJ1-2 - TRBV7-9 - CASSSRVGYGYTF TGTGCCAGCAGCTCTCGGGTAGGCTATGGCTACACCTTC
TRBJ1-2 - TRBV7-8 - CASSLALQNYGYTF TGTGCCAGCAGCTTAGCGCTACAGAACTATGGCTACACCTTC
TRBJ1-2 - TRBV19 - CASSPRAGDYGYTF TGTGCCAGTAGCCCGAGGGCTGGGGACTATGGCTACACCTTC
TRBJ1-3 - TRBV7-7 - CASSTGLAGNTIYF TGTGCTAGCAGCACCGGACTAGCTGGAAACACCATATATTTT
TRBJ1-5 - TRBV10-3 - CAISESGGPNSNQPQHF TGTGCCATCAGTGAGTCGGGAGGGCCTAATAGCAATCAGCCCCAGCATTTT
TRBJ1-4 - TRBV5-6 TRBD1 CASSSDRGQGKLFF TGTGCCAGCAGCTCGGACAGGGGGCAGGGGAAACTGTTTTTT
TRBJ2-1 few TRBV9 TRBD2 CASSVDSGGTYNEQFF TGTGCCAGCAGCGTAGATTCGGGAGGAACCTACAATGAGCAGTTCTTC
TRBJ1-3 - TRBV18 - CASSPPSSAGNTIYF TGTGCCAGCTCACCACCGAGTTCCGCCGGAAACACCATATATTTT
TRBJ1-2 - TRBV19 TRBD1 CASSAGQGTSLNYGYTF TGTGCCAGTAGTGCTGGACAGGGGACGTCTTTAAACTATGGCTACACCTTC
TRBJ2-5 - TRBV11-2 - CASSLQETQYF TGTGCCAGCAGCTTGCAAGAGACCCAGTACTTC
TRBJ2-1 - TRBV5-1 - CASSLDLGNEQFF TGCGCCAGCAGCTTGGACCTGGGCAATGAGCAGTTCTTC
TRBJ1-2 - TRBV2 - CASSEGSLRVYGYTF TGTGCCAGCAGTGAGGGAAGCCTCCGGGTCTATGGCTACACCTTC
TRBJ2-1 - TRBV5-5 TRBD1 CASSITGQGVNEQFF TGTGCCAGCAGTATTACGGGACAGGGGGTCAATGAGCAGTTCTTC
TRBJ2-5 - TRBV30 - CAWNREETQYF TGTGCCTGGAATAGGGAAGAGACCCAGTACTTC
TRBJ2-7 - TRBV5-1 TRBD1 CASSSGDRGYEQYF TGCGCCAGCAGTTCGGGGGACAGGGGCTACGAGCAGTACTTC
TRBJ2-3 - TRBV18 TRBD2 CASSPSSGTSGGLTDTQYF TGTGCCAGCTCACCCTCCTCCGGGACTAGCGGGGGCCTAACAGATACGCAGTATTTT